This is a list of T cell receptor beta chains from one sample in a study of blood T cell repertoires in COVID-19. The method was immunoSEQ multiplex PCR; TCRdb's version includes in-frame clones alone and lacks a portion of them. The table records some 88,000 clones, about 84% of them present only once. What was sequenced was peripheral blood. The receptors come from a woman in her 70s with acute or convalescent COVID-19. The CDR3 runs from the conserved cysteine through the conserved F or W. The D gene is left open where the match is weak.

V gene	D gene	J gene	CDR3 protein
TRBV10-3	.	TRBJ1-2	CAISEETGIRYGYTF
TRBV27	TRBD2	TRBJ2-1	CASSLSAGGHGEQFF
TRBV12-5	.	TRBJ2-5	CASGLRTVGETQYF
TRBV3-1/TRBV3-2	TRBD1	TRBJ1-5	CASSPWTGKDGNQPQHF
TRBV12-3/TRBV12-4	.	TRBJ1-1	CASRAGVGTEAFF
TRBV7-2	.	TRBJ2-1	CASSPSAYNEQFF
TRBV19	TRBD2	TRBJ2-5	CASSTPGTRSETQYF
TRBV9	.	TRBJ2-2	CASSTLAEPTGELFF
TRBV12-5	TRBD1	TRBJ2-5	CASGSDQQGPTKYQYF
TRBV7-7	TRBD1	TRBJ2-6	CASSPEGASGANVLTF
TRBV28	.	TRBJ1-5	CASSFRNQPQHF
TRBV14	TRBD1	TRBJ2-1	CASSHWTGTGIYNEQFF
TRBV27	TRBD1	TRBJ1-2	CASSFSDRAGYTF
TRBV29-1	.	TRBJ2-3	CSVDSSTDTQYF
TRBV30	TRBD1	TRBJ2-5	CAWGNWTGAAEETQYF
TRBV7-9	.	TRBJ2-2	CASSGTGLNTGELFF
TRBV6-4	TRBD2	TRBJ2-1	CASSDSASGGGFIVNEQFF
TRBV3-1/TRBV3-2	.	TRBJ1-2	CASSQVDYGYTF
TRBV4-3	TRBD2	TRBJ2-3	CASSQLSGRAPDTQYF
TRBV18	TRBD1	TRBJ2-3	CASSPTSATGGDTQYF
TRBV19	TRBD1	TRBJ1-4	CASTQGVTNEKLFF